What follows is one T cell receptor (beta chain) and its context. What it recognizes is unknown. These data are taken from a study of vaccination effects on CD4 cells after COVID-19. Scientists isolated CD4+ T cells after a roughly nine-day culture period ended. V shed 4 bases and J shed 7 bases, with 15 bases lying between them. Germline V gives CDR1 SGHTS, CDR2 YDEGEE. The CDR3 is 13 amino acids. Profiled with immunoSEQ multiplex PCR; TCRdb holds only in-frame clones, not every one. Of some 50,000 clones listed, 55% to 75% were seen once; the top ten hold over 4.5%. This sequence originates from a human donor who received a COVID-19 vaccine. The material sequenced was CD4+ T cells from PBMCs cultured without peptide, taken before COVID-19 vaccination. The chain has TRBV5-8 and TRBJ2-7; D call uncertain. The CDR3 loop reads CASSPRAKREQYF. The CDR3 DNA is TGTGCCAGCAGCCCCCGGGCAAAACGGGAGCAGTACTTC.